The 2 T cell receptor beta chains below all came from one sample that was sequenced in a study of shared clonotypes between healthy human individuals. Generated by immunoSEQ multiplex PCR, the TCRdb table keeps only in-frame clones and is missing some. The sample lists over a million clones; 98% were seen once. The specimen was naive CD4+ T cells sorted from blood. The subset is: CD45RA+ positively selected. The receptor set was obtained from a man aged 25-45 years in good health.

The CDR3 is CASSLEAASSYNEQFF. The DNA of the CDR3 is TGTGCCAGCAGCTTGGAGGCTGCTAGCTCCTACAATGAGCAGTTCTTC. The rearrangement uses TRBV5-4 and TRBJ2-1, with no clear D. The CDR3 spans 16 residues. The V end lost 0 bases, the J end lost 0 bases, and 10 bases lay between the germline ends. CDR1 SGHNT and CDR2 YYREEE come from the germline V gene (reference sequence).

The genes are TRBV5-6 and TRBJ2-7, with 9 nucleotides matching TRBD1. V lost 4 bases, J lost 12 bases, and 14 bases stayed unmatched. Germline-derived CDR1 and CDR2 are SGHDT and YYEEEE. The CDR3 has 14 residues. As DNA, the CDR3 is TGTGCCAGCAGCACCCCGGGACAGGGCCTTGGGGGGTACTTC. Its translation: CASSTPGQGLGGYF.